This TCR beta chain appears in the sequencing data of a study of shared clonotypes between healthy human individuals. Findings and limits, study-wide: In general, naive subsets displayed greater estimated richness than memory subsets did. Tissue TCR repertoires likely differ from these blood-only repertoires. Relative to their counterparts shared across all four donors, non-shared clonotypes exhibited diminished generation probabilities.

This clone was recorded once. The antigen remains undetermined. Germline V gene sequence: CDR1 SGHRS, CDR2 YFSETQ. V was shortened by 1 base and J by 1 base, with 8 bases between the two germline ends. This CDR3 contains 14 residues. Each cell subset's genomic DNA was divided evenly among several immunoSEQ plates. The repertoire was sequenced with immunoSEQ multiplex PCR; TCRdb's copy has only in-frame clones and lacks some. The data hold about a million clones, with roughly 72% observed a single time. This sequence joins TRBV5-1 and TRBJ1-1; D remains ambiguous. The TCR was taken from a man in his late teens or twenties in good health. Material: memory CD4+ T cells sorted from blood. The subset denotes: CD45RA-negative fraction. CDR3 DNA sequence: TGCGCCAGCAGCTTGACAGCGGCGAACACTGAAGCTTTCTTT. Translating gives CASSLTAANTEAFF.